These 26 T cell receptor beta chains were sequenced from one sample in a study of blood T cells in healthy people across ages. A sample-barcoded 5' primer and a J-beta primer mix were used in a second PCR of about 6 to 11 cycles. TCRdb analysed the 5' RACE reads with MiXCR anew, one entry per CDR3 protein. The sample holds approximately 2,000,000 distinct CDR3 sequences, approximately 39% seen once. Sequenced material: blood. These receptor sequences come from a human donor in good health.

V usage is TRBV6-1 and J usage is TRBJ1-2; D remains unclear. This CDR3 is built from 12 residues. Trimming removed 6 bases from V and 8 bases from J, with 13 bases in between. Germline V CDR1 and CDR2: MNHNS, SASEGT. The CDR3 DNA is TGTGCCAGCAGCGGTAGGATAGGCGGCTACACCTTC. This gives the protein CASSGRIGGYTF.

The chain couples TRBV29-1 to TRBJ2-5; unclear D gene. Trimming pared 7 bases from V and 1 base from J, leaving 10 bases between. Germline V gene sequence: CDR1 SQVTM, CDR2 ANQGSEA. The CDR3 is 12 amino acids. The CDR3 nucleotides read TGCAGCGCCCTACCGAGCCAAGAGACCCAGTACTTC. Encoded protein: CSALPSQETQYF.

This clonotype was detected only a few times. The chain combines TRBV4-3 with TRBJ2-1, with 11 bases aligning to TRBD2. CDR3 size: 18 residues. CDR1 and CDR2 (germline): LGHNA, YSLEER. Losses at the gene ends were 0 bases for V and 8 bases for J; bases not matched to a gene: 12. CDR3 sequence (DNA): TGCGCCAGCAGCCAAGATAGGACTAGCGGGTCGAGTCCGGATGAGCAGTTCTTC. Its protein product is CASSQDRTSGSSPDEQFF.

J is TRBJ1-5 and V is TRBV24-1, with a tentative D call TRBD1 (6 bases). This CDR3 is 14 amino acids long. Germline V gene lookup returns CDR1 KGHDR and CDR2 SFDVKD. V was pared by 6 bases and J by 2 bases, with 10 bases between. The chain's CDR3 is CATSPNRGNQPQHF. DNA for the CDR3: TGTGCCACCAGTCCTAACAGGGGCAATCAGCCCCAGCATTTT.

This clonotype was detected only a few times. The chain carries TRBV29-1 and TRBJ2-3, with D unresolved. This CDR3 comprises 15 residues. The V gene's germline CDR1 is SQVTM and CDR2 ANQGSEA. V was clipped by 0 bases and J by 4 bases, with 14 bases between them. CDR3 amino acids: CSVEDPRIRADTQYF. Written as DNA, the CDR3 is TGCAGCGTTGAAGATCCCAGGATCCGAGCAGATACGCAGTATTTT.

This clonotype occurred a few times. The chain carries TRBV28 and TRBJ2-1; perhaps TRBD2 as D (6 bases). The V end was cut by 2 bases, the J end by 1 base, with 15 bases between. The CDR3 is 17 amino acids. Germline-derived CDR1 and CDR2 are MDHEN and SYDVKM. As DNA, the CDR3 is TGTGCCAGCAGTTTAATCACCAGCGGGCCTTCCTACAATGAGCAGTTCTTC. Translating gives CASSLITSGPSYNEQFF.

This clonotype was counted many times. The chain recombines TRBV20-1 with TRBJ2-6; either TRBD1 or TRBD2 may supply D (5 bases each). This CDR3 is built from 14 residues. CDR1 and CDR2 (germline): DFQATT, SNEGSKA (reference sequence). V was shortened by 5 bases and J by 2 bases, with 10 bases between the two germline ends. The CDR3 spells CSAPRGAGANVLTF. DNA of the CDR3: TGCAGTGCTCCGAGAGGGGCTGGGGCCAACGTCCTGACTTTC.

The V and J genes are TRBV29-1 and TRBJ1-1; no reliable D call. The CDR3 is 12 amino acids. Trimming cost V 2 bases and J 7 bases, with 11 bases left between them. Germline loops: CDR1 SQVTM, CDR2 ANQGSEA. CDR3 DNA: TGCAGCGTTGAAAGGTTGGGTGATGAAGCTTTCTTT. Protein sequence: CSVERLGDEAFF.

There are a few counts of this clonotype. J is TRBJ2-7 and V is TRBV4-3, with 9 bases identical to TRBD1. Trimming removed 4 bases from V and 0 bases from J; junction bases left unmatched: 13. The CDR3 is 18 amino acids. Germline V gene data show CDR1 as LGHNA and CDR2 as YSLEER. CDR3 sequence reads: CASSPRDRAISTSYEQYF. The CDR3 DNA reads TGCGCCAGCAGCCCCCGGGACAGGGCAATTTCCACCTCCTACGAGCAGTACTTC.

V and J are TRBV20-1 and TRBJ1-4, with TRBD1 as a possible D gene (5 bases). This CDR3 contains 14 residues. Trimming took off 6 bases at V and 3 bases at J, with 14 bases between the two ends. Germline values: CDR1 DFQATT, CDR2 SNEGSKA (reference sequence). CDR3 in amino acids: CSADRGEANEKLFF. The CDR3 DNA reads TGCAGTGCCGACCGGGGGGAGGCTAATGAAAAACTGTTTTTT.

This clonotype was found many times. The chain recombines TRBV6-1 with TRBJ2-7, with unresolved D. This CDR3 has 11 amino acids. Trimming left V 6 bases short and J 0 bases short, with 3 bases between. The germline gives CDR1 MNHNS, CDR2 SASEGT. CDR3 DNA sequence: TGTGCCAGCAGGGACTCCTACGAGCAGTACTTC. It yields the protein CASRDSYEQYF.

The chain uses TRBV25-1 and TRBJ2-1, with D perhaps TRBD2 (7 bases). The CDR3 loop spans 15 amino acids. The V gene's germline CDR1 is MGHDK and CDR2 SYGVNS. The germline V and J ends were trimmed by 7 bases and 13 bases, with 26 bases remaining between them. CDR3 nucleotide sequence: TGTGCCAGCACCAAAGGGGGGGTCCGACCGGGGACACAGTTCTTC. Translation: CASTKGGVRPGTQFF.

The genes are TRBV20-1 and TRBJ2-3; 10 nucleotides align to TRBD2. Germline CDR1 and CDR2: DFQATT and SNEGSKA (reference sequence). The CDR3 is made up of 19 amino acids. The CDR3 DNA follows: TGCAATGCCCCGACCCCCCGGGGGGAGGGTAGCGGGGGGACAGATACGCAGTATTTT. Protein product: CNAPTPRGEGSGGTDTQYF.

This clonotype was seen a few times. The rearrangement uses TRBV7-2 and TRBJ2-7; D uncertain. Trimming removed 0 bases from V and 0 bases from J, with 18 bases in between. Germline values: CDR1 SGHTA, CDR2 FQGNSA. The length of the CDR3 is 18 residues. The CDR3 protein is CASSLAAAAALGSYEQYF. The CDR3, as DNA: TGTGCCAGCAGCTTAGCCGCGGCCGCTGCTTTGGGCTCCTACGAGCAGTACTTC.

This clonotype has a handful of counts. CDR3 amino acids: CASKRSKDTQYF. CDR3 nucleotide sequence: TGTGCCAGCAAAAGGTCTAAAGATACGCAGTATTTT. This rearrangement joins TRBV12-3 or TRBV12-4 to TRBJ2-3; D is uncertain. The V end was cut by 7 bases, the J end by 5 bases, with 10 bases between. The CDR3 sequence is 12 residues long.

The chain uses TRBV7-2 and TRBJ2-5; D remains ambiguous. The CDR3 extends over 14 amino acids. CDR1 is SGHTA and CDR2 is FQGNSA in the germline V gene. Between the trimmed V and J ends, which lost 2 bases and 1 base, there was a span of 8 bases. The CDR3 DNA sequence: TGTGCCAGCAGCTTATTTAGGACCCAAGAGACCCAGTACTTC. Translated: CASSLFRTQETQYF.

The chain recombines TRBV5-5 with TRBJ2-7; possible D gene TRBD2, 7 bases. V was trimmed by 2 bases and J by 6 bases, leaving 21 bases between them. Per germline, CDR1 SGHKS and CDR2 YYEKEE (reference sequence). The CDR3 contains 16 residues. CDR3 protein: CASSLGGGRGDGEQYF. Here the CDR3 DNA reads TGTGCCAGCAGCTTAGGGGGGGGACGCGGGGACGGCGAGCAGTACTTC.

The chain joins TRBV7-2 to TRBJ1-1; possible D gene TRBD1, 5 bases. Trimming left V 5 bases short and J 8 bases short, with 18 bases between. Germline V gene lookup returns CDR1 SGHTA and CDR2 FQGNSA. The CDR3 is 14 amino acids. This CDR3 reads CASSPLAGLVEAFF. CDR3 DNA: TGTGCCAGCAGCCCCCTCGCAGGGTTGGTAGAAGCTTTCTTT. The full variable domain, rest sourced from reference TRBV7-2 and TRBJ1-1, is GAGVSQSPSNKVTEKGKDVELRCDPISGHTALYWYRQSLGQGLEFLIYFQGNSAPDKSGLPSDRFSAERTGGSVSTLTIQRTQQEDSAVYLCASSPLAGLVEAFFGQGTRLTVV.

This clonotype came up many times. The chain combines TRBV7-9 with TRBJ1-4; possible D gene TRBD1, 5 bases. The germline V and J ends were trimmed by 3 bases and 7 bases, with 24 bases remaining between them. This CDR3 comprises 18 residues. Germline V gene sequence: CDR1 SEHNR, CDR2 FQNEAQ (reference sequence). CDR3 nucleotide sequence: TGTGCCAGCAGCTTGTTCGTATATCGCACAGGCGACCCTGAAAAACTGTTTTTT. As protein: CASSLFVYRTGDPEKLFF.

The V gene is TRBV29-1, the J gene TRBJ1-1; weak D call: TRBD1 (5 bases). Between the trimmed V and J ends, which lost 7 bases and 3 bases, there was a span of 15 bases. Germline lookup yields CDR1 SQVTM and CDR2 ANQGSEA. The CDR3 length is 13 residues. The CDR3 sequence is CSAKTARDTEAFF. CDR3 nucleotide sequence: TGCAGCGCTAAGACAGCGAGGGACACTGAAGCTTTCTTT.

The rearrangement links TRBV7-9 to TRBJ1-2; 7 positions match TRBD1. This CDR3 is 17 amino acids long. J gave up 5 bases and V 4 bases, and 16 bases lay outside the gene matches. The germline gives CDR1 SEHNR, CDR2 FQNEAQ (reference sequence). In DNA form, the CDR3 reads TGTGCCAGCAGCTCGATTATGGATGAGGGGGCCAGATATGGCTACACCTTC. Translation gives CASSSIMDEGARYGYTF.

This clonotype occurred a few times. V gene TRBV18 combines with J gene TRBJ2-5; TRBD2 is a possible D gene (6 bases). Germline lookup yields CDR1 KGHSH and CDR2 LQKENI. The CDR3 has 16 amino acids. The V gene lost 5 bases and the J gene lost 5 bases, with 21 bases spanning the gap. The CDR3 DNA follows: TGTGCCAGCTCAAGTTCGCGGGACTCCGAACCCGAGACCCAGTACTTC. Protein sequence: CASSSSRDSEPETQYF.

The V and J genes are TRBV27 and TRBJ1-2; D is uncertain. CDR3 length: 14 residues. V lost 8 bases to trimming and J lost 2 bases, with 15 bases between them. Looked up from germline, CDR1 is MNHEY and CDR2 is SMNVEV (reference sequence). The CDR3 here is CASGPRVPNYGYTF. The CDR3 DNA reads TGTGCCAGCGGACCGAGAGTACCCAACTATGGCTACACCTTC.

This clonotype turned up a few times. The V gene is TRBV7-2, the J gene TRBJ2-1; D not resolved. From germline, CDR1 is SGHTA and CDR2 FQGNSA. The CDR3 runs 16 residues. V shed 0 bases and J shed 6 bases, with 15 bases lying between them. The CDR3 DNA sequence: TGTGCCAGCAGCTTAGCGGCGGTCCCCAATCCCAATGAGCAGTTCTTC. Its translation: CASSLAAVPNPNEQFF.

This clonotype was counted only a few times. The V and J genes are TRBV7-2 and TRBJ2-7; D might be TRBD1 (6 bases). This CDR3 is 15 amino acids long. Germline CDR1 SGHTA, CDR2 FQGNSA. V was trimmed by 6 bases and J by 2 bases, leaving 17 bases between them. As DNA, the CDR3 is TGTGCCAGCAGACACGGGCCAGGGGAAACCTACGAGCAGTACTTC. This encodes CASRHGPGETYEQYF.

This clonotype was seen a few times. The V gene is TRBV29-1, the J gene TRBJ2-2; D gene uncertain. Trimming removed 4 bases at V and 1 base at J, with 7 bases between. The CDR3 is 13 amino acids. Germline-derived CDR1 and CDR2 are SQVTM and ANQGSEA. Here the CDR3 DNA reads TGCAGCGTTGTGGTTCAGAACACCGGGGAGCTGTTTTTT. This codes for CSVVVQNTGELFF.